This T cell receptor beta chain was captured in a study of blood T cell repertoires in COVID-19. The CDR3 totals 13 residues. Between the trimmed V and J ends, which lost 4 bases and 1 base, there was a span of 10 bases. CDR1 is SQVTM and CDR2 is ANQGSEA in the germline V gene. The method was immunoSEQ multiplex PCR; TCRdb's version includes in-frame clones alone and lacks a portion of them. The table includes under 100,000 clones, around 80% detected once. Sequenced material: peripheral blood. The TCR was taken from a woman at least 80 years old with active or convalescent COVID-19. This sequence joins TRBV29-1 and TRBJ1-1; D is uncertain. The CDR3 sequence is CSVVRHKNTEAFF. CDR3 nucleotides: TGCAGCGTTGTGAGACACAAGAACACTGAAGCTTTCTTT.